The 22 T cell receptor beta chains listed next were all sequenced from one sample in a study of shared clonotypes between healthy human individuals. The naive CD8 fraction comprised CD45RO-negative cells positively selected for CCR7 and excluded terminally differentiated effector memory CD45RA+ cells. The data were produced by immunoSEQ multiplex PCR, yet TCRdb's version contains in-frame clones alone and is incomplete. The sample yields about 2 million clones, roughly 95% seen once. Sequencing was carried out using naive CD8+ T cells sorted from blood. The receptors come from a man aged 18-30 years in good health.

This clone was found a few times. V and J are TRBV10-3 and TRBJ2-1, with TRBD2 identical over 11 bases. This CDR3 spans 14 amino acids. The trim removed 11 bases at V and 7 bases at J, leaving 10 bases unmatched. CDR1 and CDR2 from the germline V gene are ENHRY and SYGVKD. The CDR3 bases are TGTGCCTCTGAGACTAGCGGGGTTTCGAATGAGCAGTTCTTC. This sequence encodes CASETSGVSNEQFF.

The chain combines TRBV7-9 with TRBJ1-1, with 10 bases fitting TRBD1. CDR3 length: 16 residues. Germline CDR1 reads SEHNR; CDR2 reads FQNEAQ (reference sequence). Losses at the gene ends were 5 bases for V and 2 bases for J; bases not matched to a gene: 8. The CDR3 DNA sequence: TGTGCCAGCAGCGAGGGACAGGGGACGGGAAACACTGAAGCTTTCTTT. Its translation: CASSEGQGTGNTEAFF. The full variable domain, completed using reference TRBV7-9 and TRBJ1-1, is DTGVSQNPRHKITKRGQNVTFRCDPISEHNRLYWYRQTLGQGPEFLTYFQNEAQLEKSRLLSDRFSAERPKGSFSTLEIQRTEQGDSAMYLCASSEGQGTGNTEAFFGQGTRLTVV.

This chain uses TRBV6-4 with TRBJ2-7; D may be TRBD1 (6 bases). The germline V gene encodes CDR1 MRHNA and CDR2 SNTAGT. The CDR3 has 14 amino acids. In DNA, the CDR3 is TGTGTTGACCCGGACAGAAGGAGCTCCTACGAGCAGTACTTC. This gives the protein CVDPDRRSSYEQYF.

This clone occurred once. The V and J genes are TRBV4-3 and TRBJ2-1; D gene ambiguous. Germline V gene data show CDR1 as LGHNA and CDR2 as YSLEER. Trimming removed 0 bases from V and 5 bases from J, with 5 bases in between. The CDR3 length is 13 residues. The CDR3 region is CASSQDLNNEQFF. In nucleotides, the CDR3 is TGCGCCAGCAGCCAAGATCTTAACAATGAGCAGTTCTTC.

CDR3 sequence reads: CASSLGVSPNEQFF. CDR3 sequence (DNA): TGTGCCAGCAGCTTGGGGGTTAGTCCCAATGAGCAGTTCTTC. The chain recombines TRBV5-6 with TRBJ2-1, with D hard to call. CDR1 is SGHDT, CDR2 YYEEEE, per germline. The CDR3 is made up of 14 amino acids. V lost 0 bases to trimming and J lost 6 bases, with 10 bases between them. The complete variable domain, with remaining parts taken from reference TRBV5-6 and TRBJ2-1, reads DAGVTQSPTHLIKTRGQQVTLRCSPKSGHDTVSWYQQALGQGPQFIFQYYEEEERQRGNFPDRFSGHQFPNYSSELNVNALLLGDSALYLCASSLGVSPNEQFFGPGTRLTVL.

Here the CDR3 reads CASSHIQTNTEAFF. The DNA for the CDR3 is TGTGCCAGCTCTCATATCCAGACGAACACTGAAGCTTTCTTT. V and J are TRBV2 and TRBJ1-1; D is unclear. In germline, CDR1 is SNHLY, CDR2 FYNNEI. The CDR3 extends over 14 amino acids. Trimming took 8 bases from V and 1 from J, leaving 14 bases between them.

The chain employs TRBV7-9 and TRBJ1-4, with a tentative D call TRBD1 (5 bases). This CDR3 has 17 residues. Germline V lookup: CDR1 SEHNR, CDR2 FQNEAQ (reference sequence). V was cut by 0 bases and J by 8 bases, with 19 bases left in between. DNA of the CDR3: TGTGCCAGCAGCTTAGCGCTTGGCCCCCCAGAGGGGGAAAAACTGTTTTTT. Translated: CASSLALGPPEGEKLFF.

The chain joins TRBV6-6 to TRBJ2-2; D gene uncertain. This CDR3 has 13 amino acids. Germline V CDR1 and CDR2: MNHNY, SVGAGI (reference sequence). The germline V and J ends were trimmed by 0 bases and 7 bases, with 6 bases remaining between them. The CDR3 reads CASSYSSDGELFF. CDR3 sequence (DNA): TGTGCCAGCAGTTACTCGTCGGACGGGGAGCTGTTTTTT.

As concerns this clone: The sample holds other DNA sequences that translate to the same CDR3. The rearrangement links TRBV11-2 to TRBJ2-7; no clear D. Trimming removed 0 bases from V and 3 bases from J, with 3 bases in between. Germline V CDR1 and CDR2: SGHAT, FQNNGV. The CDR3 length is 12 residues. The CDR3 nucleotides are TGTGCCAGCAGCTTAGATAGCTACGAGCAGTACTTC. As protein: CASSLDSYEQYF. Filled out from reference TRBV11-2 and TRBJ2-7, the complete variable domain reads EAGVAQSPRYKIIEKRQSVAFWCNPISGHATLYWYQQILGQGPKLLIQFQNNGVVDDSQLPKDRFSAERLKGVDSTLKIQPAKLEDSAVYLCASSLDSYEQYFGPGTRLTVT.

This chain uses TRBV9 with TRBJ2-2, with 8 positions matching TRBD2. The ends lost 4 bases at V and 3 bases at J; junction bases unmatched: 8. There are 16 residues in the CDR3. Germline CDR1 is SGDLS and CDR2 is YYNGEE. The CDR3: CASSFPSGSDTGELFF. The CDR3, as DNA: TGTGCCAGCAGCTTTCCGAGCGGGAGTGACACCGGGGAGCTGTTTTTT.

V and J are TRBV4-1 and TRBJ2-1; D perhaps matches TRBD1 (6 bases). Germline assignment: CDR1 MGHRA and CDR2 YSYEKL. The V gene lost 7 bases and the J gene lost 4 bases, with 20 bases spanning the gap. CDR3 size: 16 residues. The DNA of the CDR3 is TGCGCCAGCAAATCGCTTATCGAGGGGGAGTACAATGAGCAGTTCTTC. Translating it yields CASKSLIEGEYNEQFF.

With respect to this clone: The same CDR3 also results from other DNA sequences found in this sample. CDR3 nucleotide sequence: TGCGCCAGCTCCCTCGGGCAGTACAATGAGCAGTTCTTC. Encoded protein: CASSLGQYNEQFF. The chain links TRBV5-1 to TRBJ2-1; D uncertain. CDR3 length equals 13 residues. The V gene's germline CDR1 is SGHRS and CDR2 YFSETQ. The ends were cut back, 7 bases at V and 4 bases at J, with 12 bases in the middle.

V gene TRBV19 combines with J gene TRBJ1-5, with a weak D call TRBD1 (6 bases). From germline, CDR1 is LNHDA and CDR2 SQIVND (reference sequence). The V and J ends lost 7 bases and 5 bases respectively, with 15 bases between them. The length of the CDR3 is 14 residues. CDR3 sequence: CASIQDSADQPQHF. The CDR3 bases are TGTGCCAGTATTCAGGACAGCGCCGATCAGCCCCAGCATTTT.

The CDR3: CASSHAGQGNGELFF. In DNA, the CDR3 is TGCGCCAGCAGCCATGCGGGACAGGGGAACGGGGAGCTGTTTTTT. The chain employs TRBV4-3 and TRBJ2-2, with 10 bases aligning to TRBD1. The germline gives CDR1 LGHNA, CDR2 YSLEER. After removal of 3 bases from V and 7 bases from J, the junction contained 5 bases not matched to a gene. The CDR3 runs 15 residues.

The V call is TRBV7-3, the J call TRBJ2-3; tentatively, D is TRBD2 (5 bases). V shed 1 base and J shed 0 bases, with 11 bases lying between them. This CDR3 is 16 amino acids long. Germline assignment: CDR1 SGHTA and CDR2 FQGTGA. In nucleotides, the CDR3 is TGTGCCAGCAGCTTAATTTCCGGGGATAGCACAGATACGCAGTATTTT. Translated, it gives CASSLISGDSTDTQYF.

The chain links TRBV11-2 to TRBJ1-1, with TRBD1 matching over 10 bases. This CDR3 region has 17 residues. Looked up from germline, CDR1 is SGHAT and CDR2 is FQNNGV. The trim removed 6 bases at V and 2 bases at J, leaving 12 bases unmatched. This CDR3 reads CASRVGTGADLNTEAFF. The CDR3 region has the DNA TGTGCCAGCAGGGTGGGGACAGGGGCCGACCTTAACACTGAAGCTTTCTTT.

The V call is TRBV2, the J call TRBJ2-1, with D unresolved. The CDR3 contains 10 residues. V was cut by 7 bases and J by 10 bases, with 8 bases left in between. Per the germline V gene, CDR1 is SNHLY and CDR2 is FYNNEI. CDR3 in DNA: TGTGCCAGCAAGTCTTCAGAGCAGTTCTTC. It specifies CASKSSEQFF. Full variable domain (remainder filled in from reference TRBV2 and TRBJ2-1): EPEVTQTPSHQVTQMGQEVILRCVPISNHLYFYWYRQILGQKVEFLVSFYNNEISEKSEIFDDQFSVERPDGSNFTLKIRSTKLEDSAMYFCASKSSEQFFGPGTRLTVL.

The V gene is TRBV7-8, the J gene TRBJ2-7, with TRBD2 as a possible D gene (6 bases). The V end was cut by 5 bases, the J end by 4 bases, with 24 bases between. From germline, CDR1 is SGHVS and CDR2 FQNEAQ. The CDR3 is 17 residues long. The CDR3 region has the DNA TGTGCCAGCAGCACCCGCCGGGCCCCGAGGGACTTATACGAGCAGTACTTC. Amino acids: CASSTRRAPRDLYEQYF.

The V call is TRBV6-5, the J call TRBJ1-1; 7 positions match TRBD1. CDR3 length: 14 residues. Per the germline V gene, CDR1 is MNHEY and CDR2 is SVGAGI. Trimming took 6 bases from V and 3 from J; bases not matched to a gene: 7. CDR3 sequence reads: CASSDRAVDTEAFF. The CDR3 nucleotides are TGTGCCAGCAGCGACAGGGCCGTGGACACTGAAGCTTTCTTT.

Regarding this clone: Other DNA sequences within the sample encode an identical CDR3. CDR3 nucleotide sequence: TGTGCCAGCAGTTCGGGACTTTCCTACGAGCAGTACTTC. Amino acid sequence: CASSSGLSYEQYF. The chain has TRBV27 and TRBJ2-7, with D tentatively TRBD2 (6 bases). Trimming took off 4 bases at V and 1 base at J, with 8 bases between the two ends. The CDR3 has 13 amino acids. Germline V gene data show CDR1 as MNHEY and CDR2 as SMNVEV (reference sequence).

This clone was seen a handful of times. The rearrangement links TRBV15 to TRBJ1-1; no clear D gene. Trimming shortened V by 7 bases and J by 0 bases, and 12 bases separated the two germline ends. Germline loops: CDR1 LNHNV, CDR2 YYDKDF (reference sequence). The CDR3 loop spans 14 amino acids. Here the CDR3 reads CATTHDTLNTEAFF. CDR3 DNA: TGTGCCACCACCCACGACACACTGAACACTGAAGCTTTCTTT. Full variable domain (outside the CDR3, taken from reference TRBV15 and TRBJ1-1): DAMVIQNPRYQVTQFGKPVTLSCSQTLNHNVMYWYQQKSSQAPKLLFHYYDKDFNNEADTPDNFQSRRPNTSFCFLDIRSPGLGDTAMYLCATTHDTLNTEAFFGQGTRLTVV.

Points on this clone: In the same sample, other DNA sequences code for this CDR3. V usage is TRBV5-1 and J usage is TRBJ2-7, with D uncertain. The V gene's germline CDR1 is SGHRS and CDR2 YFSETQ. V lost 0 bases and J 2 bases, leaving 6 bases between the germline ends. This CDR3 region has 13 residues. The CDR3 nucleotides are TGCGCCAGCAGCTTGGTCACGACCTACGAGCAGTACTTC. This translates into CASSLVTTYEQYF.